The 11 T cell receptor beta chains listed next were all sequenced from one sample in a study of T cells in Graves' hyperthyroidism and ophthalmopathy. The CDR3 regions of TCR beta were amplified from RNA transcripts. HTBI primers drove first-round RT-PCR of the TCR CDR3. TCRdb itself ran the multiplex PCR reads through MiXCR, one entry per CDR3 protein. The sample has hundreds of thousands of distinct CDR3 sequences, 25% seen once. Sequencing used blood. The origin of the receptors is a man aged 50 to 60 with Graves' hyperthyroidism.

A few counts support this clonotype. The CDR3 spells CASGKEDTQYF. The CDR3 DNA follows: TGTGCTAGTGGGAAAGAAGATACGCAGTATTTT. J is TRBJ2-3 and V is TRBV12-5, with D unclear. The V end was cut by 6 bases, the J end by 5 bases, with 6 bases between. The germline gives CDR1 LGHNT, CDR2 FRNRAP. CDR3 size: 11 residues.

This clonotype has ten or more counts. The chain has TRBV7-9 and TRBJ2-1; the match to TRBD1 covers 9 bases. This CDR3 has 15 amino acids. The ends lost 7 bases at V and 8 bases at J; junction bases unmatched: 12. Germline lookup yields CDR1 SEHNR and CDR2 FQNEAQ (reference sequence). This CDR3 reads CASNAGTGLGDEQFF. CDR3 bases: TGTGCCAGCAACGCCGGGACAGGGCTGGGCGATGAGCAGTTCTTC. Full variable domain (rest looked up from reference TRBV7-9 and TRBJ2-1): DTGVSQNPRHKITKRGQNVTFRCDPISEHNRLYWYRQTLGQGPEFLTYFQNEAQLEKSRLLSDRFSAERPKGSFSTLEIQRTEQGDSAMYLCASNAGTGLGDEQFFGPGTRLTVL.

Notes on this clonotype: The junction and the germline gene differ at one end; a read error may be behind it. The chain links TRBV20-1 to TRBJ2-1; 11 positions match TRBD1. The CDR3 is 13 amino acids. The germline V gene has CDR1 DFQATT and CDR2 SNEGSKA (reference sequence). CDR3 protein: CGAGGTGGNEQFF. DNA of the CDR3: TGCGGTGCCGGCGGGACAGGGGGCAATGAGCAGTTCTTC.

The V gene is TRBV12-3 or TRBV12-4, the J gene TRBJ1-2; 9 nucleotides line up with TRBD1. The CDR3 has 16 residues. Trimming at V came to 5 bases and at J to 0 bases, leaving 7 bases not matched to a gene. The CDR3 region has the DNA TGTGCCAGCAGTCTAGGACAGGGGCGGACTAACTATGGCTACACCTTC. Its protein is CASSLGQGRTNYGYTF.

The chain recombines TRBV12-5 with TRBJ2-1; D gene uncertain. Germline CDR1 is LGHNT and CDR2 is FRNRAP. This CDR3 contains 13 residues. V was clipped by 6 bases and J by 2 bases, with 8 bases between them. CDR3 residues: CASGPGPYNEQFF. In nucleotides, the CDR3 is TGTGCTAGTGGCCCCGGGCCCTACAATGAGCAGTTCTTC.

This clonotype was picked up a small number of times. V is TRBV30 and J is TRBJ1-5; the D gene is possibly TRBD1 (6 bases). Trimming left V 2 bases short and J 7 bases short, with 12 bases between. Looked up from germline, CDR1 is GTSNPN and CDR2 is SVGIG (reference sequence). The CDR3 is 13 amino acids. CDR3 sequence reads: CAWSIQGGQPQHF. CDR3 sequence (DNA): TGTGCCTGGAGTATACAGGGAGGACAGCCCCAGCATTTT. Based on the CDR3 plus reference TRBV30 and TRBJ1-5, the full variable domain is SQTIHQWPATLVQPVGSPLSLECTVEGTSNPNLYWYRQAAGRGLQLLFYSVGIGQISSEVPQNLSASRPQDRQFILSSKKLLLSDSGFYLCAWSIQGGQPQHFGDGTRLSIL.

Many counts were recorded for this clonotype. V is TRBV7-9 and J is TRBJ2-5; D perhaps matches TRBD1 (6 bases). The germline V gene encodes CDR1 SEHNR and CDR2 FQNEAQ (reference sequence). This CDR3 is 15 amino acids long. V lost 3 bases and J 1 base, leaving 12 bases between the germline ends. The CDR3 spells CASSFPGQTQETQYF. CDR3 in DNA: TGTGCCAGCAGCTTCCCCGGACAGACCCAAGAGACCCAGTACTTC.

DNA for the CDR3: TGTGCCAGCAGCCAAGATGGGCAGGGAGGATCACCCCTCCACTTT. Translated: CASSQDGQGGSPLHF. The chain recombines TRBV3-1 with TRBJ1-6; a possible D gene is TRBD1 (5 bases). Germline V gene lookup returns CDR1 LGHDT and CDR2 YNNKEL (reference sequence). The CDR3 sequence is 15 residues long. Trimming shortened V by 0 bases and J by 10 bases, and 13 bases separated the two germline ends.

This chain connects TRBV28 to TRBJ2-1; D call uncertain. Germline V gives CDR1 MDHEN, CDR2 SYDVKM. This CDR3 spans 15 amino acids. V was shortened by 6 bases and J by 0 bases, with 12 bases between the two germline ends. The CDR3 region is CASSRRLSSYNEQFF. CDR3 nucleotides: TGTGCCAGCAGCCGCCGCCTGAGCTCCTACAATGAGCAGTTCTTC.

This clonotype was observed at least ten times. The chain recombines TRBV6-1 with TRBJ2-5, with D unresolved. The CDR3 is 15 residues long. The germline V gene has CDR1 MNHNS and CDR2 SASEGT. V was trimmed by 0 bases and J by 6 bases, leaving 14 bases between them. The CDR3 loop is CASSEAGSGRKTQYF. CDR3 nucleotides: TGTGCCAGCAGTGAAGCGGGTTCCGGTCGAAAGACCCAGTACTTC.

The chain combines TRBV2 with TRBJ2-1; TRBD2 matches 9 bases. The ends lost 4 bases at V and 6 bases at J; junction bases unmatched: 10. The CDR3 length is 16 residues. The germline V gene encodes CDR1 SNHLY and CDR2 FYNNEI. CDR3 region: CASSVSSGSEGNEQFF. The CDR3 DNA is TGTGCCAGCAGTGTTAGTAGCGGGAGTGAGGGCAATGAGCAGTTCTTC.